The clone carrying this TCR beta chain showed up just a few times. The germline CDR1 and CDR2 sequences are SEHNR and FQNEAQ (reference sequence). The length of the CDR3 is 12 residues. V shed 5 bases and J shed 8 bases, with 9 bases lying between them. The data were obtained in a study of T cells after yellow fever vaccination. On the study more broadly: With SMART-Seq v4 Ultra Low Input, the fractions containing low cell numbers were prepared.

TCRdb re-called the 5' RACE reads through MiXCR, storing one row per CDR3 protein. The data show around 400,000 distinct CDR3 sequences, approximately 10% seen once. V is TRBV7-9 and J is TRBJ1-4, with D perhaps TRBD1 (5 bases). The sequencing used PBMCs, collected on the day of the first yellow fever vaccination. The source of this sequence is a man in his late teens or twenties who received the YFV17D yellow fever vaccine. The CDR3 here is CASSGDAEKLFF. CDR3 nucleotide sequence: TGTGCCAGCAGCGGGGACGCCGAAAAACTGTTTTTT.